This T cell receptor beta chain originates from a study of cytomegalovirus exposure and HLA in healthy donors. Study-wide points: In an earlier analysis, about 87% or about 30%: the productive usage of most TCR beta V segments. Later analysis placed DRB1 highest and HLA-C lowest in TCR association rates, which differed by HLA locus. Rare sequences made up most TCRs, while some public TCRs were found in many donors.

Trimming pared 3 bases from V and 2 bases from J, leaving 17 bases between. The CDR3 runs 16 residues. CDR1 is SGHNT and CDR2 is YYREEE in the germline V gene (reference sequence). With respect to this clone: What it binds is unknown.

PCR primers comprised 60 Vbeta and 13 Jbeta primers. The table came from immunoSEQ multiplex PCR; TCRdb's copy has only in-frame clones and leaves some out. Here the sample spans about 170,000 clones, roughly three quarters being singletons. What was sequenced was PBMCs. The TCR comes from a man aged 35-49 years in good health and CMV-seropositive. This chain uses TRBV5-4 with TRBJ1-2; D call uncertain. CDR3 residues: CASSYQTHTENYGYTF. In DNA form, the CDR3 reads TGTGCCAGCAGCTACCAAACCCACACCGAAAACTATGGCTACACCTTC.